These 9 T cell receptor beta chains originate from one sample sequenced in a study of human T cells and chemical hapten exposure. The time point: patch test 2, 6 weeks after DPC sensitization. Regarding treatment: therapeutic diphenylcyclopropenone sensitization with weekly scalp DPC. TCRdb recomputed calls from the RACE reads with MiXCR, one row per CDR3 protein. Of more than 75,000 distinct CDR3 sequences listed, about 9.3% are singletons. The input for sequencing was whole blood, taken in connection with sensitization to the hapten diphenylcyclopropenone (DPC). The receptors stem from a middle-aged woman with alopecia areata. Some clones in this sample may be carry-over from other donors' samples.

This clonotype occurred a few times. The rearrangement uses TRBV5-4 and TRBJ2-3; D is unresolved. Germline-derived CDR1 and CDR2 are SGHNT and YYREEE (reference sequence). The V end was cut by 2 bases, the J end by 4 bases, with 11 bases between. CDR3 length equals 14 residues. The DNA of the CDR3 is TGTGCCAGCAGCTTTAAGGGCATGGCAGATACGCAGTATTTT. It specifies CASSFKGMADTQYF.

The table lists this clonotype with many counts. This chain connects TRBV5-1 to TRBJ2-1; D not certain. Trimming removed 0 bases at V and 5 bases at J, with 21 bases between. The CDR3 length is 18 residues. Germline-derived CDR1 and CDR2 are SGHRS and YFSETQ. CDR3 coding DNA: TGCGCCAGCAGCTTGGTACCGGGCGGCGCCGCGCTAGACAATGAGCAGTTCTTC. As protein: CASSLVPGGAALDNEQFF.

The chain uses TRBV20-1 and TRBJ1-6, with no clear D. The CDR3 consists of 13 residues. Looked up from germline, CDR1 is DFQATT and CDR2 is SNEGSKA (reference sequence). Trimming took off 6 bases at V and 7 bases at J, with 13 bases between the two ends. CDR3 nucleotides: TGCAGTGCCAGAAACACAGCGAATTCACCCCTCCACTTT. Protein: CSARNTANSPLHF.

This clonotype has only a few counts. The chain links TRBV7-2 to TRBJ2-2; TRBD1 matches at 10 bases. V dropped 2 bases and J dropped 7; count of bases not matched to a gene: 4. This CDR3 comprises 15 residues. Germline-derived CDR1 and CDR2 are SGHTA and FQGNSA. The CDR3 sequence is CASSLRGQGHGELFF. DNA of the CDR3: TGTGCCAGCAGCTTACGGGGACAGGGGCACGGGGAGCTGTTTTTT.

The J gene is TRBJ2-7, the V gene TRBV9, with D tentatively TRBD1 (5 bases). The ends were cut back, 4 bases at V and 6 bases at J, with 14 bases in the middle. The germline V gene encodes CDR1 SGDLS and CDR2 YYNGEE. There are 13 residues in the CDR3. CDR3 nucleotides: TGTGCCAGCAGCCCAGACTGGGGCGGCGAGCAGTACTTC. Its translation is CASSPDWGGEQYF.

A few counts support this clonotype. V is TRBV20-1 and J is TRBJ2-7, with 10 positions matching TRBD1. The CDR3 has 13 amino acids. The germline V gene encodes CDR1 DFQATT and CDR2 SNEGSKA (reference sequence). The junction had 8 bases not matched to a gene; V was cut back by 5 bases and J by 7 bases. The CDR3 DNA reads TGCAGTGCTTCTCGGACAGGGGGAAGGGAGCAGTACTTC. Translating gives CSASRTGGREQYF.

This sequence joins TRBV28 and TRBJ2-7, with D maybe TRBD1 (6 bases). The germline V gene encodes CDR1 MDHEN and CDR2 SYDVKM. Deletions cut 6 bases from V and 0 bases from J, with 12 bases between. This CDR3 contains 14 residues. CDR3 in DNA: TGTGCCAGCAGGTTACAGGGCCTCTCCTACGAGCAGTACTTC. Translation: CASRLQGLSYEQYF.

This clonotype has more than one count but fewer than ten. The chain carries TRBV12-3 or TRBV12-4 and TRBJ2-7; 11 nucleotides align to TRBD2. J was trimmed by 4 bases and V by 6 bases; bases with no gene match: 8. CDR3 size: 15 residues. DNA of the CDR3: TGTGCCAGCAGCTTGACTAGCGGGGCTAGTTACGAGCAGTACTTC. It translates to CASSLTSGASYEQYF.

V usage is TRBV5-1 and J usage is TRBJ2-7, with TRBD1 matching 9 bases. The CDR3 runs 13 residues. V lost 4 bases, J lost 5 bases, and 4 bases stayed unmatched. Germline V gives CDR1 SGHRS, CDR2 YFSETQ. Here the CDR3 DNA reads TGCGCCAGCAGCCGGACAGGGGATAACGAGCAGTACTTC. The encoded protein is CASSRTGDNEQYF. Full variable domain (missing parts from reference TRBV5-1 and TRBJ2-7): KAGVTQTPRYLIKTRGQQVTLSCSPISGHRSVSWYQQTPGQGLQFLFEYFSETQRNKGNFPGRFSGRQFSNSRSEMNVSTLELGDSALYLCASSRTGDNEQYFGPGTRLTVT.